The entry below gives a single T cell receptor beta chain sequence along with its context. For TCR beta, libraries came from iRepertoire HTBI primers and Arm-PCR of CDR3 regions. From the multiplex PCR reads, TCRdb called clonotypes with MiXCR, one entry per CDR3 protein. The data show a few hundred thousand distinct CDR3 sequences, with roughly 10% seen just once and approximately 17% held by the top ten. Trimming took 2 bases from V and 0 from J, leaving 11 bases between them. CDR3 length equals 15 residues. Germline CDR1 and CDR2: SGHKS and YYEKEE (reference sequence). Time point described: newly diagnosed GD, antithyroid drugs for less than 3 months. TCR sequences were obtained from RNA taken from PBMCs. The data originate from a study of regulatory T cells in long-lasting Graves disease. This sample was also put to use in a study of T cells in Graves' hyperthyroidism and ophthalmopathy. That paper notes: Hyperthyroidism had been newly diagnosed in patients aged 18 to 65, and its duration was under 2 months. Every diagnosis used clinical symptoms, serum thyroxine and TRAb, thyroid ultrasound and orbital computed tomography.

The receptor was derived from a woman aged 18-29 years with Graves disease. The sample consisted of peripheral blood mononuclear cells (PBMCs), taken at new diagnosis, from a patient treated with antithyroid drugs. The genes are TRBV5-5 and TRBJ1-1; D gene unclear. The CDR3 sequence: CASSFSGILNTEAFF. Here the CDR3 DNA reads TGTGCCAGCAGCTTCTCAGGCATCTTGAACACTGAAGCTTTCTTT.